This T cell receptor (beta chain) was sequenced for a study of T-cell memory formation after mild COVID-19. The CDR3 totals 11 residues. Deletions cut 3 bases from V and 9 bases from J, with 7 bases between. Germline CDR1 reads KGHDR; CDR2 reads SFDVKD. There are a few counts of this clonotype. No antigen is known for it. One entry per CDR3 protein results from TCRdb running MiXCR on the 5' RACE reads. The data contain about 160,000 distinct CDR3 sequences, roughly 30% of them singletons. Study-level points and caveats: Pre-infection memory contained some responding clones, which suggested that cross-reactive memory had joined. A second wave of clones peaked on day 37, and their SARS-CoV-2 specificity went unconfirmed.

This chain joins TRBV24-1 and TRBJ2-5, with unresolved D. The origin of this receptor is an adult woman who had mild COVID-19 (a few samples of this study predate the infection). Cell type and time point are not known. Sequenced sample: PBMCs or a T cell subset sorted from them (not recorded which). This CDR3 is CATSDGDPQYF. CDR3 coding DNA: TGTGCCACCAGTGATGGGGATCCCCAGTACTTC.